A single sample is the source of the 13 T cell receptor beta chains below, sequenced in a study of patients and donors after allogeneic stem cell transplantation. MiXCR, applied by TCRdb to the RT-PCR reads, yields one record per CDR3 protein. The sample lists about 150,000 distinct CDR3 sequences, about 40% occurring once. Specimen: blood, either unsorted or a sorted T cell fraction (not recorded which). These TCRs come from a human donor who was either an allogeneic HSCT recipient or a stem cell or donor lymphocyte infusion donor (not recorded which). It is not recorded whose cells these are; they may come from a transplant donor.

The J gene is TRBJ1-1, the V gene TRBV5-1; D ambiguous. V lost 0 bases and J 4 bases, leaving 16 bases between the germline ends. CDR1 and CDR2 (germline): SGHRS, YFSETQ. The CDR3 runs to 16 residues. The CDR3 sequence: CASSLGWPQRTTEAFF. The DNA for the CDR3 is TGCGCCAGCAGCTTGGGGTGGCCCCAGAGGACCACTGAAGCTTTCTTT.

Many counts were recorded for this clonotype. This chain joins TRBV12-3 or TRBV12-4 and TRBJ1-1; possibly TRBD1 for D (6 bases). Trimming pared 1 base from V and 3 bases from J, leaving 6 bases between. The CDR3 extends over 13 amino acids. CDR3 loop: CASSLDRDTEAFF. CDR3 bases: TGTGCCAGCAGTTTAGACAGGGACACTGAAGCTTTCTTT.

The chain has TRBV14 and TRBJ1-3; tentatively, D is TRBD1 (5 bases). This CDR3 is built from 14 residues. With 4 bases removed from V and 4 bases from J, the gap between germline ends came to 11 bases. Germline CDR1 is SGHDN and CDR2 is FVKESK. CDR3 nucleotides: TGTGCCAGCAGCCCGGGGGGGGACGGAAACACCATATATTTT. Protein sequence: CASSPGGDGNTIYF.

The chain has TRBV20-1 and TRBJ2-1, with D perhaps TRBD1 (6 bases). The germline V gene encodes CDR1 DFQATT and CDR2 SNEGSKA (reference sequence). The ends were cut back, 5 bases at V and 4 bases at J, with 6 bases in the middle. The CDR3 is 11 amino acids. CDR3 sequence: CSAGQYNEQFF. CDR3 coding DNA: TGCAGTGCTGGACAGTACAATGAGCAGTTCTTC.

The chain combines TRBV20-1 with TRBJ2-3; 11 bases are a match to TRBD2. Per the germline V gene, CDR1 is DFQATT and CDR2 is SNEGSKA (reference sequence). V dropped 0 bases and J dropped 2; count of bases not matched to a gene: 7. The CDR3 contains 17 residues. CDR3 nucleotides: TGCAGTGCTAGAGATTCGCTAGCGGGGGGAAACACAGATACGCAGTATTTT. This gives the protein CSARDSLAGGNTDTQYF.

DNA of the CDR3: TGTGCCAGCAGTGATCTAGCGGGGGGGCGAGGCACTGAGCAGTTCTTC. Its translation is CASSDLAGGRGTEQFF. The V gene is TRBV25-1, the J gene TRBJ2-1; 12 bases match TRBD2. The CDR3 has 16 residues. The V gene's germline CDR1 is MGHDK and CDR2 SYGVNS. Trimming at V came to 3 bases and at J to 9 bases, leaving 9 bases not matched to a gene.

This clonotype was seen repeatedly, ten times or more. The chain carries TRBV5-6 and TRBJ2-2, with 8 bases that match TRBD1. V lost 1 base and J lost 3; bases outside the gene matches: 5. Germline loops: CDR1 SGHDT, CDR2 YYEEEE. The CDR3 contains 16 residues. Here the CDR3 reads CASSLWTGTDTGELFF. The CDR3 DNA reads TGTGCCAGCAGCTTGTGGACAGGGACTGACACCGGGGAGCTGTTTTTT. The full variable domain, in which reference TRBV5-6 and TRBJ2-2 provide the parts outside the CDR3, is DAGVTQSPTHLIKTRGQQVTLRCSPKSGHDTVSWYQQALGQGPQFIFQYYEEEERQRGNFPDRFSGHQFPNYSSELNVNALLLGDSALYLCASSLWTGTDTGELFFGEGSRLTVL.

This clonotype was observed a few times. V usage is TRBV6-2 or TRBV6-3 and J usage is TRBJ2-1, with 8 bases lining up with TRBD2. From germline, CDR1 is MNHEY and CDR2 SVGEGT. V gave up 2 bases and J gave up 6 bases; unmatched junction bases: 9. The CDR3 runs to 16 residues. CDR3 amino acids: CASSYPRGLAGNEQFF. Here the CDR3 DNA reads TGTGCCAGCAGTTACCCTCGAGGACTAGCAGGCAATGAGCAGTTCTTC.

This clonotype turned up a few times. This chain uses TRBV3-1 with TRBJ1-2, with TRBD1 matching over 10 bases. CDR3 length equals 16 residues. V gave up 2 bases and J gave up 2 bases; unmatched junction bases: 5. Germline V gene sequence: CDR1 LGHDT, CDR2 YNNKEL (reference sequence). The CDR3 nucleotides read TGTGCCAGCAGCCAAACGCCGACAGGGGGCAACTATGGCTACACCTTC. This encodes CASSQTPTGGNYGYTF.

The chain combines TRBV6-2 or TRBV6-3 with TRBJ2-7, with D possibly being TRBD1 or TRBD2 (5 bases each). Germline CDR1 and CDR2: MNHEY and SVGEGT. The CDR3 runs 15 residues. V was cut by 4 bases and J by 3 bases, with 16 bases left in between. This CDR3 reads CASSWGSWGIYEQYF. The CDR3 coding sequence is TGTGCCAGCAGTTGGGGGTCCTGGGGGATCTACGAGCAGTACTTC.

This clonotype has a handful of counts. The J gene is TRBJ1-4, the V gene TRBV12-3 or TRBV12-4; a weak D match, TRBD1 (5 bases). V lost 10 bases, J lost 9 bases, and 18 bases lay in between. There are 13 residues in the CDR3. This CDR3 is CATAGLRTQKLFF. The CDR3 DNA sequence: TGTGCCACCGCGGGACTGCGCACCCAAAAACTGTTTTTT.

The chain employs TRBV12-3 or TRBV12-4 and TRBJ2-3; D possibly matches TRBD1 or TRBD2 (5 bases each). The length of the CDR3 is 14 residues. V lost 5 bases, J lost 0 bases, and 9 bases lay in between. In DNA form, the CDR3 reads TGTGCCAGCAGTGGGACGTCTAGCACAGATACGCAGTATTTT. Amino acids: CASSGTSSTDTQYF.

This chain uses TRBV28 with TRBJ1-2; a possible D gene is TRBD1 (5 bases). Germline V CDR1 and CDR2: MDHEN, SYDVKM. V was shortened by 6 bases and J by 6 bases, with 11 bases between the two germline ends. This CDR3 has 12 amino acids. The CDR3: CASSRGRDGYTF. The CDR3 DNA reads as TGTGCCAGCAGCCGGGGGAGGGATGGCTACACCTTC.